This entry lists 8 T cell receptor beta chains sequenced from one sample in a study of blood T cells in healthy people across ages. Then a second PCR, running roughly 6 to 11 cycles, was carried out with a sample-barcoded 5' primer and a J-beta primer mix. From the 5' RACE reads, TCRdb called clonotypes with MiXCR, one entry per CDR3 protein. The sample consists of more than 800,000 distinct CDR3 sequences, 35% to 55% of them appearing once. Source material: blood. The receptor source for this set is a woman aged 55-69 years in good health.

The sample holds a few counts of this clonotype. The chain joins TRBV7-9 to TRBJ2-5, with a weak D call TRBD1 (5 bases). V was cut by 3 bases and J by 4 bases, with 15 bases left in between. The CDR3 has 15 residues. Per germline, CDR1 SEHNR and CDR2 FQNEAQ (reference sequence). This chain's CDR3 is CASSFLHQGGETQYF. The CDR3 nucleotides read TGTGCCAGCAGCTTTCTTCATCAGGGCGGAGAGACCCAGTACTTC.

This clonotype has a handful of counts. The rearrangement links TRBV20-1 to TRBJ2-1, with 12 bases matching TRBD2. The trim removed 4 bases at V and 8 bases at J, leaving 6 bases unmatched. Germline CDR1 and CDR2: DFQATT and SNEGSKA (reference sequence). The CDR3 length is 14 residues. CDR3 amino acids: CSATTSGSLDEQFF. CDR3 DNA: TGCAGTGCTACGACTAGCGGGAGTCTCGATGAGCAGTTCTTC.

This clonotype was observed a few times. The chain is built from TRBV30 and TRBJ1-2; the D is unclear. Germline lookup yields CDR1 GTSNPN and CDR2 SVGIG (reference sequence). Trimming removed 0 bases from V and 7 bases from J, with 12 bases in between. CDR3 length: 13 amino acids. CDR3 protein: CAWSVAQTGGYTF. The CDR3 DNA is TGTGCCTGGAGTGTAGCCCAAACCGGTGGCTACACCTTC.

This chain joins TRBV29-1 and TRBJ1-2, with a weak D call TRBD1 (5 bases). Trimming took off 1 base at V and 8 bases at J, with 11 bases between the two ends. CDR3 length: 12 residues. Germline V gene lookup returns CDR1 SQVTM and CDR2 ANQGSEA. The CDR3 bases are TGCAGCGTTGAAGTAGGGGTGTGGGGCTACACCTTC. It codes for CSVEVGVWGYTF.

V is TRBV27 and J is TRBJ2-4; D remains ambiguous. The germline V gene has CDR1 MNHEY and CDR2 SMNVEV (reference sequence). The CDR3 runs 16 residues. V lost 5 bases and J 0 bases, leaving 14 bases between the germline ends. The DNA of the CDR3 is TGTGCCAGCAGTCCGCAACACGCTATAGCCAAAAACATTCAGTACTTC. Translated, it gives CASSPQHAIAKNIQYF.

In DNA form, the CDR3 reads TGTGCCAGCAGTGAAAGGGCTAACACAGATACGCAGTATTTT. Its protein is CASSERANTDTQYF. The chain carries TRBV6-1 and TRBJ2-3; D is unclear. Trimming pared 2 bases from V and 2 bases from J, leaving 8 bases between. CDR3 length: 14 amino acids. CDR1 is MNHNS and CDR2 is SASEGT in the germline V gene.

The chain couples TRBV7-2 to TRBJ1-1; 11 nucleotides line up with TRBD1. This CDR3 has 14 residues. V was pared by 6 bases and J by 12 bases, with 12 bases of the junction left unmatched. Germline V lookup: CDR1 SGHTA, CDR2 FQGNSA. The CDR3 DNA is TGTGCCAGCAGAGCTGCCGGGACAGGGGGATCAACTTTCTTT. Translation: CASRAAGTGGSTFF.

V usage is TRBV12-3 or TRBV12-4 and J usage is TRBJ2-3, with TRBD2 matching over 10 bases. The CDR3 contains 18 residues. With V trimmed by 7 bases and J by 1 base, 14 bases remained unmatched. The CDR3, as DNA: TGTGCCAGCAACCCGTTGGGACTAGCGAGAGAGGGCACAGATACGCAGTATTTT. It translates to CASNPLGLAREGTDTQYF.